This TCR beta chain was sequenced in a study of blood T cell repertoires in COVID-19. The table lists this clone with a count of one. The CDR3 runs to 14 residues. V was cut by 2 bases and J by 7 bases, with 11 bases left in between. The V gene's germline CDR1 is MNHEY and CDR2 SMNVEV (reference sequence). Original analysis: Reference gene primer amplification gave nucleated cell count estimates. Sequencing was performed with immunoSEQ multiplex PCR; in TCRdb, only in-frame clones are kept and a portion is missing. D and trimming come from the DNA, and the V and J calls and clone size come from that table. The table records about 110,000 clones, around 80% of them present only once.

Source material: peripheral blood. V usage is TRBV27 and J usage is TRBJ2-2, with D perhaps matching TRBD1 (5 bases). The sequence came from a woman aged 60-75 years with acute or convalescent COVID-19. The CDR3: CASSLPRVGGELFF. CDR3 nucleotides: TGTGCCAGCAGTTTACCCAGGGTAGGCGGGGAGCTGTTTTTT.